The sequence of this TCR beta chain was determined in a study of T cells in tuberculosis. Study overall: This South African cohort compared adolescents with or without latent tuberculosis against adults with active tuberculosis.

General study points: Smaller alpha distances in active tuberculosis partly reflected shorter CDR3-alpha lengths.

As for this clone: Its antigen is not known.

Time point defined: new active TB diagnosis, blood taken before or within 7 days of starting treatment. On average around 100,000 T cells per donor were immunosequenced. Measured with immunoSEQ multiplex PCR; TCRdb has only the in-frame clones, and not every one. The sample has roughly 35,000 clones, just over 90% seen once. After removal of 5 bases from V and 7 bases from J, the junction contained 3 bases not matched to a gene. The CDR3 is 12 amino acids. Germline V gene data show CDR1 as MGHDK and CDR2 as SYGVNS. The clonotype originates from an adult with tuberculosis. Some clones in this sample may be carry-over from other donors' samples. This rearrangement joins TRBV25-1 to TRBJ1-2; 8 positions agree with TRBD1. The sequencing here drew on PBMCs, taken at tuberculosis diagnosis. For the CDR3, the DNA is TGTGCCAGCAGTAAAGGGACAGGTGGCTACACCTTC. Amino acid sequence: CASSKGTGGYTF.